Listed here are 22 T cell receptor beta chains from one sample, sequenced in a study of blood T cell repertoires in COVID-19 (dated by TCRdb to the early 2020s). The library was made by the immunoSEQ multiplex PCR assay. Sourced from immuneACCESS, this table was stored by TCRdb with only in-frame sequences that have V and J called. A share of the clones is absent; for the studies checked, an unresolved V gene accounts for under half, and the remainder has no known explanation. A total of approximately 320,000 clones appear in this sample, around nine tenths of them only once. The ten biggest clones cover 2% to 3% of the sample. The sample comprised PBMCs or T cells enriched from blood (not recorded which). These receptor sequences come from a man aged 55 to 70 who had recovered from COVID-19.

In its sample, this clone was seen a few times. The chain joins TRBV6-5 to TRBJ1-3; D gene uncertain. Germline assignment: CDR1 MNHEY and CDR2 SVGAGI. The CDR3 contains 12 residues. The V end lost 8 bases, the J end lost 7 bases, and 12 bases lay between the germline ends. DNA of the CDR3: TGTGCCAGCTATAGTATCGGTAACACCATATATTTT. Translated: CASYSIGNTIYF.

This chain joins TRBV7-9 and TRBJ2-7; D might be TRBD1 (6 bases). The CDR3 is made up of 12 amino acids. The germline CDR1 and CDR2 sequences are SEHNR and FQNEAQ (reference sequence). V was trimmed by 6 bases and J by 4 bases, leaving 10 bases between them. Here the CDR3 DNA reads TGTGCCAGCAGTGAACAGGGATACGAGCAGTACTTC. The encoded protein is CASSEQGYEQYF.

This chain connects TRBV19 to TRBJ2-3; 11 nucleotides agree with TRBD2. The trim removed 6 bases at V and 2 bases at J, leaving 4 bases unmatched. The CDR3 is 15 amino acids. The germline CDR1 and CDR2 sequences are LNHDA and SQIVND (reference sequence). The CDR3 DNA reads as TGTGCCAGTAGAACTAGCGGGAGTAACACAGATACGCAGTATTTT. This translates into CASRTSGSNTDTQYF. The variable domain in full, completed from reference TRBV19 and TRBJ2-3, reads DGGITQSPKYLFRKEGQNVTLSCEQNLNHDAMYWYRQDPGQGLRLIYYSQIVNDFQKGDIAEGYSVSREKKESFPLTVTSAQKNPTAFYLCASRTSGSNTDTQYFGPGTRLTVL.

The chain uses TRBV5-1 and TRBJ1-5; 8 bases align to TRBD1. The CDR3 is 15 amino acids. Losses at the gene ends were 5 bases for V and 2 bases for J; bases not matched to a gene: 6. The V gene's germline CDR1 is SGHRS and CDR2 YFSETQ. CDR3 sequence (DNA): TGCGCCAGCAGTCCAGACAGGGGAGGCAATCAGCCCCAGCATTTT. This sequence encodes CASSPDRGGNQPQHF.

The CDR3 protein is CASSTRQATNEKLFF. The CDR3 bases are TGTGCCAGCAGTACGAGACAAGCAACTAATGAAAAACTGTTTTTT. The chain combines TRBV2 with TRBJ1-4; no reliable D call. CDR1 SNHLY and CDR2 FYNNEI come from the germline V gene. There are 15 residues in the CDR3. V lost 5 bases and J 0 bases, leaving 10 bases between the germline ends.

This chain links TRBV6-5 with TRBJ1-2; 8 bases match TRBD1. Per the germline V gene, CDR1 is MNHEY and CDR2 is SVGAGI. The CDR3 is 12 amino acids. J was trimmed by 8 bases and V by 4 bases; bases with no gene match: 3. The CDR3: CASSSDRVGYTF. DNA of the CDR3: TGTGCCAGCAGTTCGGACAGGGTCGGCTACACCTTC.

CDR3 sequence: CSASRGPSANYGYTF. The CDR3 region has the DNA TGCAGTGCTAGTAGGGGCCCCTCAGCTAACTATGGCTACACCTTC. The rearrangement links TRBV20-1 to TRBJ1-2; D might be TRBD1 (5 bases). Germline values: CDR1 DFQATT, CDR2 SNEGSKA (reference sequence). This CDR3 has 15 amino acids. Deletions cut 3 bases from V and 0 bases from J, with 14 bases between.

The rearrangement uses TRBV9 and TRBJ1-2; TRBD1 matches 9 bases. The CDR3 covers 15 residues. Germline trimming cut 3 bases from V and 6 bases from J; bases unmatched to any gene: 9. Germline V gives CDR1 SGDLS, CDR2 YYNGEE. The CDR3 loop is CASSGPGQGANGYTF. CDR3 DNA: TGTGCCAGCAGCGGCCCGGGACAGGGAGCAAATGGCTACACCTTC.

The chain joins TRBV2 to TRBJ2-3; the match to TRBD1 covers 9 bases. The length of the CDR3 is 14 residues. Germline V CDR1 and CDR2: SNHLY, FYNNEI. Losses at the gene ends were 8 bases for V and 4 bases for J; bases not matched to a gene: 7. CDR3 in DNA: TGTGCCAGCGGGGACAGGGCGACCGCAGATACGCAGTATTTT. Translated: CASGDRATADTQYF.

The V and J genes are TRBV2 and TRBJ1-6; 10 nucleotides line up with TRBD1. The CDR3 length is 15 residues. The J segment lost 6 bases and the V segment lost 6 bases, leaving 5 bases of the junction unmatched. The germline V gene encodes CDR1 SNHLY and CDR2 FYNNEI. The chain's CDR3 is CASRGQGSINSPLHF. The CDR3 DNA reads TGTGCCAGCAGGGGACAGGGGTCCATTAATTCACCCCTCCACTTT.

The chain links TRBV5-1 to TRBJ2-3; D not resolved. Germline V gene lookup returns CDR1 SGHRS and CDR2 YFSETQ. CDR3 size: 16 residues. Trimming took off 3 bases at V and 0 bases at J, with 14 bases between the two ends. The CDR3 bases are TGCGCCAGCAGCTCGGTCGGGTCTTTGAGCACAGATACGCAGTATTTT. This gives the protein CASSSVGSLSTDTQYF.

This chain joins TRBV4-1 and TRBJ2-1; 10 bases map to TRBD2. The V gene's germline CDR1 is MGHRA and CDR2 YSYEKL. This CDR3 comprises 14 residues. Trimming took 4 bases from V and 6 from J; bases not matched to a gene: 3. The CDR3 nucleotides are TGCGCCAGCAGCCGAGCGGGAGGGACCAATGAGCAGTTCTTC. Residues: CASSRAGGTNEQFF.

The chain couples TRBV27 to TRBJ2-7, with a possible D match to TRBD2 (6 bases). Germline V gene lookup returns CDR1 MNHEY and CDR2 SMNVEV (reference sequence). This CDR3 contains 18 residues. Deletions cut 5 bases from V and 2 bases from J, with 25 bases between. DNA for the CDR3: TGTGCCAGCAGTCCCCTTTTCCCTCGTTCGGGGGAAACCTACGAGCAGTACTTC. Its translation is CASSPLFPRSGETYEQYF.

The chain recombines TRBV3-1 (or the pseudogene TRBV3-2) with TRBJ2-7, with D perhaps matching TRBD2 (6 bases). The CDR3 is 15 amino acids. Trimming removed 0 bases from V and 2 bases from J, with 11 bases in between. The germline CDR1 and CDR2 sequences are LGHDT and YNNKEL (reference sequence). The CDR3 bases are TGTGCCAGCAGCCAAGATGTACTAGCCACCTACGAGCAGTACTTC. Its protein product is CASSQDVLATYEQYF.

The J gene is TRBJ2-3, the V gene TRBV3-1 (or the pseudogene TRBV3-2); the D is unclear. The V end was cut by 1 base, the J end by 5 bases, with 10 bases between. The germline V gene encodes CDR1 LGHDT and CDR2 YNNKEL (reference sequence). CDR3 size: 14 residues. The CDR3 nucleotides are TGTGCCAGCAGCCAAGTACCCGCCGGAGATACGCAGTATTTT. Its translation is CASSQVPAGDTQYF.

The V call is TRBV10-3, the J call TRBJ1-3; D unresolved. The CDR3 runs 18 residues. Looked up from germline, CDR1 is ENHRY and CDR2 is SYGVKD. V was cut by 10 bases and J by 1 base, with 26 bases left in between. The CDR3 DNA is TGTGCCACGGCTGACGGAGCTGGCGAGTTGGAGTCTGGAAACACCATATATTTT. Its translation: CATADGAGELESGNTIYF.

The V gene is TRBV7-8, the J gene TRBJ1-6; D unclear. Germline CDR1 SGHVS, CDR2 FQNEAQ. This CDR3 spans 15 amino acids. V was shortened by 5 bases and J by 7 bases, with 15 bases between the two germline ends. CDR3 sequence reads: CASSATEGRNSPLHF. In DNA, the CDR3 is TGTGCCAGCAGCGCAACGGAGGGCAGAAATTCACCCCTCCACTTT.

This chain links TRBV9 with TRBJ1-2; 8 bases match TRBD1. This CDR3 spans 14 amino acids. CDR1 is SGDLS, CDR2 YYNGEE, per germline. With V trimmed by 0 bases and J by 8 bases, 6 bases remained unmatched. Here the CDR3 DNA reads TGTGCCAGCAGCGTAGTCCAGGGGGCGCCCGGCTACACCTTC. Translation gives CASSVVQGAPGYTF.

This chain uses TRBV5-1 with TRBJ2-3; 9 bases line up with TRBD2. CDR1 is SGHRS, CDR2 YFSETQ, per germline. The CDR3 length is 17 residues. With V trimmed by 1 base and J by 2 bases, 8 bases remained unmatched. This chain's CDR3 is CASSLFVSGSFTDTQYF. In DNA form, the CDR3 reads TGCGCCAGCAGCTTGTTCGTTAGCGGGAGCTTCACAGATACGCAGTATTTT.

This chain links TRBV29-1 with TRBJ2-1; maybe TRBD1 (6 bases). The CDR3 totals 13 residues. Looked up from germline, CDR1 is SQVTM and CDR2 is ANQGSEA. V lost 3 bases and J lost 8, with 14 bases in between. The CDR3 loop is CSVEWQGSYEQFF. CDR3 DNA: TGCAGCGTTGAGTGGCAGGGGTCCTATGAGCAGTTCTTC.

The CDR3 sequence: CASSQLAGGPRETQYF. The CDR3 DNA is TGTGCCAGCAGCCAACTAGCGGGAGGGCCTCGAGAGACCCAGTACTTC. The V call is TRBV11-2, the J call TRBJ2-5; 13 bases are a match to TRBD2. The CDR3 sequence is 16 residues long. Germline-derived CDR1 and CDR2 are SGHAT and FQNNGV. Unmatched junction bases numbered 7, after V lost 5 bases and J lost 4 bases.

The CDR3 here is CASSARRGGEAEAFF. The DNA of the CDR3 is TGTGCCAGCAGTGCCAGACGGGGAGGGGAGGCTGAAGCTTTCTTT. The gene calls are TRBV2 and TRBJ1-1, with a weak D call TRBD1 (5 bases). The germline gives CDR1 SNHLY, CDR2 FYNNEI. V lost 4 bases, J lost 6 bases, and 18 bases lay in between. This CDR3 is 15 amino acids long.